The 29 T cell receptor beta chains below all came from one sample that was sequenced in a study of CD8 T cells in ankylosing spondylitis. TCRdb independently ran MiXCR on the 5' RACE reads; one entry per CDR3 protein. This table has under 950,000 distinct CDR3 sequences, 19% appearing once. Points from the study as a whole: Ankylosing spondylitis blood appeared to carry a characteristic TCR beta motif of roughly eight highly homologous variants.

These receptors are not linked to any known antigen. The sample consisted of blood, either unsorted or a sorted T cell fraction (not recorded which). The receptors come from a male donor with ankylosing spondylitis.

This clonotype appeared a few times. The chain joins TRBV5-1 to TRBJ2-1, with 7 bases matching TRBD2. Trimming at V came to 0 bases and at J to 4 bases, leaving 4 bases not matched to a gene. CDR1 SGHRS and CDR2 YFSETQ come from the germline V gene. There are 15 residues in the CDR3. The CDR3 loop reads CASSLGVAGYNEQFF. The DNA for the CDR3 is TGCGCCAGCAGCTTGGGAGTAGCGGGTTACAATGAGCAGTTCTTC.

This clonotype was observed a few times. The V and J genes are TRBV6-2 or TRBV6-3 and TRBJ2-1; TRBD2 matches 8 bases. Germline CDR1 and CDR2: MNHEY and SVGEGT. The junction had 12 bases not matched to a gene; V was cut back by 2 bases and J by 3 bases. The CDR3 has 18 residues. The CDR3 loop reads CASSYRADGLASYNEQFF. The CDR3 DNA reads TGTGCCAGCAGTTACCGGGCGGATGGACTAGCAAGCTACAATGAGCAGTTCTTC.

This clonotype has more than one count but fewer than ten. This rearrangement joins TRBV12-3 or TRBV12-4 to TRBJ2-1, with 7 nucleotides matching TRBD2. Trimming took 6 bases from V and 6 from J; bases not matched to a gene: 8. The CDR3 spans 14 residues. In DNA form, the CDR3 reads TGTGCCAGCAGCTTAACTAGCGCCTCCAATGAGCAGTTCTTC. Its translation is CASSLTSASNEQFF.

This chain connects TRBV5-6 to TRBJ2-2; no reliable D call. The CDR3 is 17 residues long. From germline, CDR1 is SGHDT and CDR2 YYEEEE. V lost 2 bases to trimming and J lost 2 bases, with 16 bases between them. CDR3 in DNA: TGTGCCAGCAGCTTCGGAATTGGCACAGCTAACACCGGGGAGCTGTTTTTT. Residues: CASSFGIGTANTGELFF.

This clonotype has at least ten counts. The chain has TRBV25-1 and TRBJ2-3; D is unclear. The CDR3 loop spans 15 amino acids. The V end lost 2 bases, the J end lost 0 bases, and 9 bases lay between the germline ends. From germline, CDR1 is MGHDK and CDR2 SYGVNS. Written as DNA, the CDR3 is TGTGCCAGCAGTGAACAGCAAGACAGCACAGATACGCAGTATTTT. The encoded protein is CASSEQQDSTDTQYF.

At least ten counts were recorded for this clonotype. The chain couples TRBV7-2 to TRBJ2-3, with D unclear. This CDR3 comprises 13 residues. V shed 2 bases and J shed 1 base, with 4 bases lying between them. Germline V gives CDR1 SGHTA, CDR2 FQGNSA. CDR3 in amino acids: CASSLLRTDTQYF. The CDR3 DNA reads TGTGCCAGCAGCTTATTACGCACAGATACGCAGTATTTT.

This sequence joins TRBV7-9 and TRBJ2-7, with D perhaps TRBD1 or TRBD2 (6 bases each). This CDR3 has 14 residues. Germline V lookup: CDR1 SEHNR, CDR2 FQNEAQ (reference sequence). Trimming left V 5 bases short and J 4 bases short, with 15 bases between. In nucleotides, the CDR3 is TGTGCCAGCAGCCCCCCGTCGGGGGCTTACGAGCAGTACTTC. Translation gives CASSPPSGAYEQYF.

This clonotype turned up a few times. The chain couples TRBV28 to TRBJ2-5; D not certain. V was pared by 6 bases and J by 0 bases, with 14 bases between. CDR1 and CDR2 from the germline V gene are MDHEN and SYDVKM. The CDR3 is made up of 15 amino acids. Here the CDR3 reads CASSRPLGYQETQYF. The CDR3 DNA follows: TGTGCCAGCAGCCGCCCTCTAGGGTACCAAGAGACCCAGTACTTC.

This clonotype came up a few times. The chain carries TRBV6-1 and TRBJ2-3, with 7 positions matching TRBD2. This CDR3 has 16 amino acids. Looked up from germline, CDR1 is MNHNS and CDR2 is SASEGT. Unmatched junction bases numbered 17, after V lost 7 bases and J lost 7 bases. CDR3 protein: CASNMGGGGKTNTQYF. The CDR3 coding sequence is TGTGCCAGCAATATGGGTGGGGGGGGGAAAACAAATACGCAGTATTTT.

This clonotype was observed a handful of times. This sequence joins TRBV7-3 and TRBJ2-5; maybe TRBD2 (6 bases). The ends were cut back, 5 bases at V and 9 bases at J, with 13 bases in the middle. The CDR3 has 12 amino acids. CDR1 is SGHTA and CDR2 is FQGTGA in the germline V gene. This chain's CDR3 is CASSPPGGAQYF. The CDR3 nucleotides are TGTGCCAGCAGCCCTCCAGGAGGGGCCCAGTACTTC.

The chain combines TRBV5-1 with TRBJ1-1; D is possibly TRBD1 (5 bases). The CDR3 runs 13 residues. Germline CDR1 reads SGHRS; CDR2 reads YFSETQ. With 4 bases removed from V and 4 bases from J, the gap between germline ends came to 11 bases. CDR3 loop: CASSRGTLTEAFF. In nucleotides, the CDR3 is TGCGCCAGCAGCCGAGGGACCCTCACTGAAGCTTTCTTT.

This rearrangement joins TRBV12-3 or TRBV12-4 to TRBJ1-4; no clear D gene. V shed 6 bases and J shed 8 bases, with 16 bases lying between them. The CDR3 is made up of 14 amino acids. CDR3 nucleotides: TGTGCCAGCAGCCGCCCGCCGGTTGGAGAAAAACTGTTTTTT. Protein sequence: CASSRPPVGEKLFF.

This clonotype was seen a few times. This chain links TRBV5-6 with TRBJ1-2, with D possibly being TRBD1 (5 bases). The V gene's germline CDR1 is SGHDT and CDR2 YYEEEE. Trimming cost V 4 bases and J 4 bases, with 14 bases left between them. The CDR3 loop spans 14 amino acids. The CDR3 loop reads CASSHRGVSYGYTF. The CDR3 coding sequence is TGTGCCAGCAGCCATCGGGGGGTTAGCTATGGCTACACCTTC. Filled out from reference TRBV5-6 and TRBJ1-2, the complete variable domain reads DAGVTQSPTHLIKTRGQQVTLRCSPKSGHDTVSWYQQALGQGPQFIFQYYEEEERQRGNFPDRFSGHQFPNYSSELNVNALLLGDSALYLCASSHRGVSYGYTFGSGTRLTVV.

This chain connects TRBV12-3 or TRBV12-4 to TRBJ1-2; D unresolved. V lost 3 bases and J 7 bases, leaving 9 bases between the germline ends. The length of the CDR3 is 12 residues. The DNA for the CDR3 is TGTGCCAGCAGTTTGGGGAGGGTTGGCTACACCTTC. Translation gives CASSLGRVGYTF.

This clonotype was seen a handful of times. The chain uses TRBV10-3 and TRBJ2-7; maybe TRBD1 (5 bases). The CDR3 consists of 15 residues. Trimming shortened V by 6 bases and J by 3 bases, and 18 bases separated the two germline ends. In germline, CDR1 is ENHRY, CDR2 SYGVKD. The CDR3 sequence is CAISPKDSVYYEQYF. CDR3 DNA sequence: TGTGCCATCAGCCCCAAAGACAGCGTTTACTACGAGCAGTACTTC.

This clonotype was recorded a few times. The V gene is TRBV29-1, the J gene TRBJ2-3, with a weak D call TRBD2 (7 bases). In germline, CDR1 is SQVTM, CDR2 ANQGSEA. The CDR3 length is 15 residues. Trimming left V 4 bases short and J 6 bases short, with 20 bases between. CDR3 in amino acids: CSVGGGGTTGDTQYF. The CDR3 bases are TGCAGCGTTGGGGGCGGGGGAACCACAGGGGATACGCAGTATTTT.

The chain employs TRBV5-1 and TRBJ2-7, with TRBD1 identical over 7 bases. V lost 4 bases and J lost 2; bases outside the gene matches: 12. The CDR3 sequence is 16 residues long. Germline CDR1 and CDR2: SGHRS and YFSETQ. In DNA form, the CDR3 reads TGCGCCAGCAGCCCCGAAGAGGGGGCCATTACCTACGAGCAGTACTTC. It codes for CASSPEEGAITYEQYF.

This chain uses TRBV29-1 with TRBJ2-5, with TRBD1 as a possible D gene (6 bases). Germline V gives CDR1 SQVTM, CDR2 ANQGSEA. Trimming pared 7 bases from V and 1 base from J, leaving 13 bases between. The CDR3 extends over 13 amino acids. The CDR3: CSAPDSPQETQYF. The CDR3 coding sequence is TGCAGCGCTCCGGACAGTCCCCAAGAGACCCAGTACTTC.

V is TRBV20-1 and J is TRBJ2-3, with TRBD2 matching over 8 bases. The germline gives CDR1 DFQATT, CDR2 SNEGSKA (reference sequence). Trimming cost V 0 bases and J 5 bases; bases outside gene matches: 4. This CDR3 spans 14 amino acids. CDR3 region: CSARDRGGRDTQYF. The DNA for the CDR3 is TGCAGTGCTAGAGATCGGGGGGGGCGAGATACGCAGTATTTT.

The chain combines TRBV20-1 with TRBJ2-2, with TRBD1 identical over 8 bases. Losses at the gene ends were 3 bases for V and 3 bases for J; bases not matched to a gene: 3. The CDR3 is 14 residues long. The germline CDR1 and CDR2 sequences are DFQATT and SNEGSKA (reference sequence). CDR3 residues: CSASVTGDTGELFF. Written as DNA, the CDR3 is TGCAGTGCTAGCGTGACAGGGGACACCGGGGAGCTGTTTTTT.

This chain links TRBV27 with TRBJ2-1; D is unresolved. Germline V CDR1 and CDR2: MNHEY, SMNVEV (reference sequence). Trimming took off 3 bases at V and 6 bases at J, with 6 bases between the two ends. This CDR3 is built from 12 residues. CDR3 sequence (DNA): TGTGCCAGCAGTTTTGGGTTCAATGAGCAGTTCTTC. It yields the protein CASSFGFNEQFF.

CDR3 nucleotides: TGTGCCAGCAGCCCACACCCCGCGGACAATGAGCAGTTCTTC. This gives the protein CASSPHPADNEQFF. The rearrangement links TRBV5-6 to TRBJ2-1; D gene ambiguous. Germline V gene sequence: CDR1 SGHDT, CDR2 YYEEEE. There are 14 residues in the CDR3. Trimming removed 4 bases from V and 5 bases from J, with 13 bases in between. Variable domain in full (rest from reference TRBV5-6 and TRBJ2-1): DAGVTQSPTHLIKTRGQQVTLRCSPKSGHDTVSWYQQALGQGPQFIFQYYEEEERQRGNFPDRFSGHQFPNYSSELNVNALLLGDSALYLCASSPHPADNEQFFGPGTRLTVL.

The genes are TRBV2 and TRBJ2-1, with unresolved D. Germline V gene lookup returns CDR1 SNHLY and CDR2 FYNNEI. V was trimmed by 7 bases and J by 1 base, leaving 11 bases between them. This CDR3 comprises 14 residues. The CDR3 loop is CASTGPGSYNEQFF. The CDR3 DNA follows: TGTGCCAGCACCGGCCCGGGTTCCTACAATGAGCAGTTCTTC.

The table lists this clonotype with a few counts. V and J are TRBV5-6 and TRBJ1-2; 9 nucleotides agree with TRBD1. The CDR3 is 13 amino acids. The germline gives CDR1 SGHDT, CDR2 YYEEEE. J was trimmed by 7 bases and V by 4 bases; bases with no gene match: 5. The CDR3: CASSHPGQGGYTF. The CDR3, as DNA: TGTGCCAGCAGCCACCCGGGACAGGGTGGCTACACCTTC.

This clonotype was seen repeatedly, ten times or more. This chain connects TRBV6-1 to TRBJ1-4; 7 bases map to TRBD1. The CDR3 runs 16 residues. Germline CDR1 is MNHNS and CDR2 is SASEGT. The V gene end was trimmed by 6 bases and the J gene end by 5 bases; junction bases not matched to a gene: 12. CDR3 sequence reads: CASRLETGTENEKLFF. The CDR3 nucleotides read TGTGCCAGCAGGCTCGAGACCGGGACAGAAAATGAAAAACTGTTTTTT.

Only a few counts were recorded for this clonotype. The chain is built from TRBV15 and TRBJ1-2; 9 nucleotides align to TRBD1. Germline V gene sequence: CDR1 LNHNV, CDR2 YYDKDF (reference sequence). The trim removed 0 bases at V and 4 bases at J, leaving 9 bases unmatched. The CDR3 totals 17 residues. Here the CDR3 DNA reads TGTGCCACCAGCAGAGAAGGGACAGGGCATGGAGTCTATGGCTACACCTTC. Translating it yields CATSREGTGHGVYGYTF.

Of note for this clonotype: A read error may produce the germline difference seen at one junction end. The chain is built from TRBV5-1 and TRBJ1-1; D is perhaps TRBD1 (6 bases). CDR1 is SGHRS, CDR2 YFSETQ, per germline. This CDR3 region has 16 residues. CDR3 amino acids: CASSSDPDSRNTQAFF. The CDR3 region has the DNA TGCGCCAGCAGCTCGGACCCGGACAGTCGGAACACTCAAGCTTTCTTT.

This clonotype was seen just once. The rearrangement links TRBV20-1 to TRBJ2-2; 7 positions agree with TRBD2. Looked up from germline, CDR1 is DFQATT and CDR2 is SNEGSKA (reference sequence). V gave up 5 bases and J gave up 0 bases; unmatched junction bases: 9. This CDR3 has 16 amino acids. CDR3 coding DNA: TGCAGTGCTGGACCCACTAGCGCCCCGAACACCGGGGAGCTGTTTTTT. Encoded protein: CSAGPTSAPNTGELFF.

J is TRBJ2-2 and V is TRBV4-2; D gene uncertain. Trimming stripped 3 bases from V and 8 bases from J, with 16 bases between. The CDR3 sequence is 15 residues long. Germline CDR1 and CDR2: LGHNA and YNFKEQ. CDR3 amino acids: CASSQGGTGTGELFF. The CDR3 nucleotides are TGTGCCAGCAGCCAGGGCGGAACCGGTACAGGGGAGCTGTTTTTT.